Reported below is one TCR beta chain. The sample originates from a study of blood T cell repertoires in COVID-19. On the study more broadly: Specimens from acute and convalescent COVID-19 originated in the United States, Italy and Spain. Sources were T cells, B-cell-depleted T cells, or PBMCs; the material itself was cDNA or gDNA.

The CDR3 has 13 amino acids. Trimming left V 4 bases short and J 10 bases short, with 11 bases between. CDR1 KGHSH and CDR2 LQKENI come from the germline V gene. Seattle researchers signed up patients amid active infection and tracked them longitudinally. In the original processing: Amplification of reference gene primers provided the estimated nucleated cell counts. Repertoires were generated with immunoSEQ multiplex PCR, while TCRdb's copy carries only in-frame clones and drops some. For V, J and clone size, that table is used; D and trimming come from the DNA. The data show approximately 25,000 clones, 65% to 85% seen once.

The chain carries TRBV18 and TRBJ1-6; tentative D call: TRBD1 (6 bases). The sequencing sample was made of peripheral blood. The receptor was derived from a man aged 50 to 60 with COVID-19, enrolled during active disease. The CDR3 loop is CASSQSGDSPLHF. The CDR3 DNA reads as TGTGCCAGCTCACAATCAGGGGACTCACCCCTCCACTTT. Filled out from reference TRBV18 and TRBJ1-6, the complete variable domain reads NAGVMQNPRHLVRRRGQEARLRCSPMKGHSHVYWYRQLPEEGLKFMVYLQKENIIDESGMPKERFSAEFPKEGPSILRIQQVVRGDSAAYFCASSQSGDSPLHFGNGTRLTVT.